This T cell receptor (beta chain) appears in the sequencing data of a study of OX40 agonist ivuxolimab in advanced cancers. For context, the study as a whole: Ivuxolimab, which targeted the costimulatory receptor OX40 (CD134), was an agonistic, fully human IgG2 monoclonal antibody. Intravenous ivuxolimab was administered to patients every 2 weeks at six dose levels: 0.01, 0.1, 0.3, 1.5, 3 and 10 mg/kg. Among the 52 dose-escalation patients, some 20 had hepatocellular carcinoma, 15 or so melanoma, 9 renal cell carcinoma and 9 head and neck cancer. In the dose-escalation cohort, around 80% of patients were male, and the mean age was around 65 years with a range of about 20 to 79. Patients were allowed to have had prior anti-PD-1, anti-PD-L1 or anti-CTLA-4 therapy, and around 37% of the dose-escalation patients had previously received checkpoint inhibitors. Three dose-escalation patients achieved partial responses, one with hepatocellular carcinoma and two with cutaneous melanoma. Peripheral TCRbeta sequencing aimed to test whether ivuxolimab altered TCR sequence diversity and caused clonal T-cell expansion. The paper reports the monotherapy dose-escalation portion (N = 52 patients) of the phase I ivuxolimab trial.

As regards this clone: The antigen it binds to is not known. Base qualities are not at hand, and no much larger clone is one base apart.

Overall study outcomes, separate from this receptor: The antigen specificity of the peripheral T cells that underwent clonal expansion was not determined. After ivuxolimab, expanded clones were on average more numerous among CD8+ T cells than among CD4+ T cells. At doses from 0.1 to 3.0 mg/kg, clonal expansion was seen in both CD4+ and CD8+ blood T cells between baseline and week 6. In the 0.1-3.0 mg/kg groups, partial responders had among the lowest normalized peripheral clonal expansion, particularly in CD8+ T cells. Low levels of normalized T-cell clonal expansion were also seen in some patients who did not respond.

Genomic DNA was extracted from sorted cells for sequencing of the TCRbeta CDR3 region. The immunoSEQ Assay was used to sequence the TCRbeta CDR3 regions. The immuneACCESS repertoire file appears here via TCRdb, limited to in-frame rearrangements. These files lack a portion of the clones; in checked studies, under half of the deficit traces to unresolved V genes, and the cause of the others is not known. The sample has roughly 60,000 clones on record, approximately 90% of them singletons. The biggest ten clones account for about 0.44% of the sample. Patients with a history of autoimmune disease or receiving systemic immunosuppression were excluded from the trial. Peripheral blood for TCR sequencing was collected from all dose cohorts at baseline, on cycle 4 day 1, and on cycle 7 day 1. The samples were taken from a phase I, first-in-human, multicenter, open-label dose-escalation trial of ivuxolimab. Adults with locally advanced or metastatic melanoma, renal cell, hepatocellular, or head and neck squamous cell carcinoma were enrolled in the trial. Before TCR sequencing, CD4+ T cells and CD8+ T cells from peripheral blood were sorted into separate populations.

Deletion took 0 bases off V and 3 bases off J, with a span of 5 bases between the germline ends. The germline V gene sets CDR1 to MGHRA and CDR2 to YSYEKL. Spanning cysteine to phenylalanine, the CDR3 consists of 13 amino acids. Just the 39-base CDR3 DNA is kept, in frame starting at base 1. The clonotype was recovered from an adult with an advanced solid tumor such as melanoma, head and neck, liver or kidney cancer. The rearranged chain carries TRBV4-1 and TRBJ1-2; confidence is insufficient to name the D gene. Sequencing used CD4+ or CD8+ T cells sorted from blood, obtained in a trial of the OX40 agonist ivuxolimab. The DNA sequence follows: TGCGCCAGCAGCCAAGAAGGTTACTATGGCTACACCTTC. Translated, this gives CASSQEGYYGYTF.